This paragraph reports one T cell receptor (beta chain). This record comes from a study of cytomegalovirus exposure and HLA in healthy donors. The CDR3 has 15 residues. The germline V gene encodes CDR1 MNHEY and CDR2 SMNVEV (reference sequence). V lost 1 base to trimming and J lost 1 base; unmatched junction nucleotides: 0. Using immunoSEQ multiplex PCR, the repertoire was profiled, and TCRdb retains in-frame clones only, with some absent. The table records about 160,000 clones, 85% to 90% of them present only once. Sequences were obtained from PBMCs. This sequence was found in a man aged 18 to 35 in good health and CMV-seronegative. The chain links TRBV27 to TRBJ1-1, with 10 bases identical to TRBD1. The CDR3 DNA reads TGTGCCAGCAGTTTATGGGACAGGGGGAACACTGAAGCTTTCTTT. Its protein product is CASSLWDRGNTEAFF.